These 17 T cell receptor beta chains originate from one sample sequenced in a study of blood T cell repertoires in COVID-19. TCRdb's table, derived via immunoSEQ multiplex PCR, lists solely in-frame clones and lacks some. The top ten hold about 8% of the sample, which has about 130,000 clones, about 86% seen once. Sequencing was performed on peripheral blood. The receptor source for this set is a woman in her sixties or seventies with active or convalescent COVID-19.

V and J are TRBV5-5 and TRBJ2-3; 7 nucleotides align to TRBD1. The J segment lost 2 bases and the V segment lost 5 bases, leaving 5 bases of the junction unmatched. The CDR3 is 14 residues long. The germline V gene has CDR1 SGHKS and CDR2 YYEKEE (reference sequence). The CDR3 DNA is TGTGCCAGCAGATCGGGACAGTACACAGATACGCAGTATTTT. Encoded protein: CASRSGQYTDTQYF.

The chain carries TRBV5-6 and TRBJ2-4; D is undetermined. The CDR3 spans 15 residues. Trimming removed 1 base from V and 0 bases from J, with 8 bases in between. Germline V gene data show CDR1 as SGHDT and CDR2 as YYEEEE. CDR3 DNA sequence: TGTGCCAGCAGCTTGCAAGCTCTAGCCAAAAACATTCAGTACTTC. This translates into CASSLQALAKNIQYF.

CDR3 DNA: TGTGCCAGCAGCTTGGAGCCAGGGGTGACCTACGAGCAGTACGTC. This encodes CASSLEPGVTYEQYV. The rearrangement uses TRBV5-5 and TRBJ2-7, with a tentative D call TRBD1 (6 bases). Trimming took off 0 bases at V and 2 bases at J, with 12 bases between the two ends. The length of the CDR3 is 15 residues. Germline assignment: CDR1 SGHKS and CDR2 YYEKEE (reference sequence).

This clone is a singleton in its sample. V is TRBV7-6 and J is TRBJ2-2; possible D gene TRBD1, 6 bases. This CDR3 comprises 12 residues. V was pared by 6 bases and J by 7 bases, with 9 bases between. Germline CDR1 SGHVS, CDR2 FNYEAQ. The DNA of the CDR3 is TGTGCCAGCAGACCGGACAGCGGGGAGCTGTTTTTT. Protein: CASRPDSGELFF.

The J gene is TRBJ2-1, the V gene TRBV19; 7 bases are shared with TRBD2. V lost 1 base, J lost 0 bases, and 6 bases stayed unmatched. CDR3 length equals 17 residues. Germline-derived CDR1 and CDR2 are LNHDA and SQIVND (reference sequence). CDR3 amino acids: CASSIASGADSYNEQFF. The CDR3 coding sequence is TGTGCCAGTAGTATAGCGAGCGGGGCAGACTCCTACAATGAGCAGTTCTTC.

The genes are TRBV28 and TRBJ1-3; 8 bases are a match to TRBD1. Unmatched junction bases numbered 12, after V lost 8 bases and J lost 3 bases. The CDR3 length is 16 residues. CDR1 is MDHEN and CDR2 is SYDVKM in the germline V gene. The CDR3 spells CASGASGGNVGNTIYF. CDR3 sequence (DNA): TGTGCCAGCGGGGCTTCAGGGGGCAACGTTGGAAACACCATATATTTT.

This rearrangement joins TRBV2 to TRBJ2-7; possibly TRBD1 for D (6 bases). V was cut by 10 bases and J by 0 bases, with 13 bases left in between. Germline CDR1 is SNHLY and CDR2 is FYNNEI. The CDR3 is made up of 13 amino acids. DNA of the CDR3: TGTGCCACCGATACAGGGAGCTCCTACGAGCAGTACTTC. Protein product: CATDTGSSYEQYF.

The rearrangement joins TRBV3-1 (or the pseudogene TRBV3-2) to TRBJ2-5, with D hard to call. Germline values: CDR1 LGHDT, CDR2 YNNKEL (reference sequence). The V gene lost 3 bases and the J gene lost 2 bases, with 13 bases spanning the gap. The CDR3 contains 15 residues. The CDR3 DNA follows: TGTGCCAGCAGCCAGTTTTCGTCCCAGCAAGAGACCCAGTACTTC. Its translation is CASSQFSSQQETQYF.

The CDR3 sequence: CASSLERTSHQPQHF. DNA of the CDR3: TGTGCCAGCAGCTTAGAAAGGACAAGCCATCAGCCCCAGCATTTT. V and J are TRBV7-2 and TRBJ1-5; D might be TRBD1 (5 bases). The ends were cut back, 1 base at V and 5 bases at J, with 12 bases in the middle. The CDR3 extends over 15 amino acids. Germline assignment: CDR1 SGHTA and CDR2 FQGNSA.

The chain employs TRBV28 and TRBJ2-6; possibly TRBD2 for D (5 bases). This CDR3 has 18 residues. The germline V gene encodes CDR1 MDHEN and CDR2 SYDVKM. V shed 6 bases and J shed 0 bases, with 18 bases lying between them. The CDR3 sequence is CASSPSWTYFSGANVLTF. The DNA for the CDR3 is TGTGCCAGCAGCCCCTCCTGGACTTATTTCTCTGGGGCCAACGTCCTGACTTTC.

This clone was seen once. This chain links TRBV28 with TRBJ1-6; TRBD1 matches at 7 bases. The CDR3 totals 13 residues. Trimming took 6 bases from V and 8 from J; bases not matched to a gene: 4. CDR1 is MDHEN, CDR2 SYDVKM, per germline. In DNA, the CDR3 is TGTGCCAGCAGGGTCCAGGGGGATTCACCCCTCCACTTT. It encodes CASRVQGDSPLHF.

This rearrangement joins TRBV5-1 to TRBJ1-1; tentatively, D is TRBD1 (6 bases). From germline, CDR1 is SGHRS and CDR2 YFSETQ. The V and J ends lost 1 base and 0 bases respectively, with 13 bases between them. The CDR3 is 16 residues long. In DNA, the CDR3 is TGCGCCAGCAGCTTGCAGGGGACCCCTATGAACACTGAAGCTTTCTTT. It is translated as CASSLQGTPMNTEAFF.

The chain employs TRBV9 and TRBJ2-5; D is uncertain. Germline V gene sequence: CDR1 SGDLS, CDR2 YYNGEE. V was clipped by 4 bases and J by 5 bases, with 21 bases between them. The CDR3 is 16 amino acids. As DNA, the CDR3 is TGTGCCAGCAGCTCATCAGGATCCCCCGATAGGGAGACCCAGTACTTC. This translates into CASSSSGSPDRETQYF.

J is TRBJ1-1 and V is TRBV10-1, with D possibly TRBD1 on 6 matching bases. This CDR3 is built from 14 residues. CDR1 is WNHNN, CDR2 SYGVQD, per germline (reference sequence). Trimming took 2 bases from V and 5 from J, leaving 12 bases between them. CDR3: CASSENYRATEAFF. The CDR3 nucleotides read TGCGCCAGCAGTGAGAATTACAGGGCTACTGAAGCTTTCTTT.

The chain combines TRBV14 with TRBJ2-7; 9 nucleotides line up with TRBD1. J gave up 1 base and V 5 bases, and 15 bases lay outside the gene matches. Per the germline V gene, CDR1 is SGHDN and CDR2 is FVKESK. The CDR3 extends over 18 amino acids. Here the CDR3 reads CASSTRDREKLFSYEQYF. The DNA of the CDR3 is TGTGCCAGCAGCACGCGGGACAGGGAAAAATTATTTTCCTACGAGCAGTACTTC.

This chain connects TRBV6-5 to TRBJ1-2; TRBD1 is a possible D gene (5 bases). Germline CDR1 is MNHEY and CDR2 is SVGAGI. V lost 5 bases and J lost 5, with 18 bases in between. There are 15 residues in the CDR3. CDR3 amino acids: CASSSLRDLLYGYTF. In DNA, the CDR3 is TGTGCCAGCAGTAGTCTCCGGGACTTGCTTTATGGCTACACCTTC.

The rearrangement joins TRBV7-2 to TRBJ2-5, with 7 positions matching TRBD2. V lost 5 bases, J lost 5 bases, and 5 bases stayed unmatched. The CDR3 loop spans 13 amino acids. CDR1 and CDR2 from the germline V gene are SGHTA and FQGNSA. In DNA, the CDR3 is TGTGCCAGCAGCGGACTAGTTTCCGAGACCCAGTACTTC. This translates into CASSGLVSETQYF.